Listed below are T cell receptor beta chains from one sample, sequenced in a study of vaccination effects on CD4 cells after COVID-19. Their target antigens are unknown. Using immunoSEQ multiplex PCR, the repertoire was profiled, and TCRdb retains in-frame clones only, with some absent. Here the sample spans 65,000 to 90,000 clones, about 70% being singletons. Sequenced material: CD4+ T cells from PBMCs cultured with HCoV-NL63 spike peptides, taken before COVID-19 vaccination. These receptors were obtained from a human donor who received a COVID-19 vaccine. Each CDR3 is given with its conserved first and last residue. D genes are given only for firm matches. Only some rows state a clone size, as once, few, many or a class for expanded clones.

j_call v_call d_call clone_size cdr3_aa cdr3_nt
TRBJ2-2 TRBV25-1 TRBD1 medium-sized CASRPGQGNTGELFF TGTGCCAGCAGGCCGGGACAGGGGAACACCGGGGAGCTGTTTTTT
TRBJ1-2 TRBV14 NA NA CASSPTLPSSGYTF TGTGCCAGCAGCCCGACACTACCGTCGAGTGGCTACACCTTC
TRBJ1-2 TRBV24-1 TRBD1 few CATSDSQGRANYGYTF TGTGCCACCAGTGATTCACAGGGGCGAGCTAACTATGGCTACACCTTC
TRBJ2-6 TRBV4-1 NA once CASSQAPTSGANVLTF TGCGCCAGCAGCCAAGCACCGACTTCTGGGGCCAACGTCCTGACTTTC
TRBJ2-3 TRBV7-8 TRBD2 NA CASRTISGLAGGKTDTQYF TGTGCCAGCAGAACTATCTCGGGGCTAGCGGGGGGGAAGACAGATACGCAGTATTTT
TRBJ2-1 TRBV11-2 NA NA CASSFTASGAYEQFF TGTGCCAGCAGCTTTACCGCCAGCGGTGCCTATGAGCAGTTCTTC
TRBJ1-1 TRBV4-1 TRBD1 NA CASSRIGQGDEAFF TGCGCCAGCAGCCGAATAGGACAGGGCGATGAAGCTTTCTTT
TRBJ1-5 TRBV25-1 TRBD1 NA CARIGTGYRQPQHF TGTGCCCGTATAGGGACAGGGTATCGTCAGCCCCAGCATTTT
TRBJ2-1 TRBV6-5 TRBD1 NA CASSLDRGRINEQFF TGTGCCAGCAGTTTAGACAGGGGGCGGATCAATGAGCAGTTCTTC
TRBJ2-2 TRBV4-2 NA NA CASSLGDGNTGELFF TGTGCCAGCAGCCTCGGGGACGGCAACACCGGGGAGCTGTTTTTT
TRBJ2-6 TRBV5-1 NA once CASSLEGPSGANVLTF TGCGCCAGCAGCTTGGAAGGCCCCTCTGGGGCCAACGTCCTGACTTTC
TRBJ1-5 TRBV3-1/TRBV3-2 NA NA CASSQGPSPNQPQHF TGTGCCAGCAGCCAAGGACCCAGCCCCAATCAGCCCCAGCATTTT
TRBJ2-1 TRBV6-2/TRBV6-3 TRBD1 NA CASSYGTETRGAEQFF TGTGCCAGCAGTTACGGGACAGAGACTCGTGGGGCTGAGCAGTTCTTC
TRBJ2-3 TRBV6-5 TRBD1 NA CASSPTGSDTQYF TGTGCCAGCAGTCCGACAGGGTCAGATACGCAGTATTTT
TRBJ2-5 TRBV10-1 TRBD1 NA CASSVHSGQAETQYF TGCGCCAGCAGTGTTCACTCCGGACAGGCGGAGACCCAGTACTTC
TRBJ2-6 TRBV6-5 NA NA CASSYTSGANVLTF TGTGCCAGCAGTTACACCTCTGGGGCCAACGTCCTGACTTTC
TRBJ1-1 TRBV6-6 TRBD1 NA CASSYLGQGASEAFF TGTGCCAGCAGTTACTTGGGACAGGGGGCCTCTGAAGCTTTCTTT
TRBJ1-1 TRBV7-2 NA NA CASSLYGGREAFF TGTGCCAGCAGCTTATATGGGGGCAGGGAGGCTTTCTTT
TRBJ1-5 TRBV9 NA NA CASSATGNQPQHF TGTGCCAGCAGCGCGACAGGTAATCAGCCCCAGCATTTT
TRBJ1-1 TRBV5-1 NA NA CASSLAVGAGLNTEAFF TGCGCCAGCAGCTTGGCCGTGGGGGCCGGTTTGAACACTGAAGCTTTCTTT
TRBJ1-2 TRBV12-3/TRBV12-4 NA NA CASREQNSYGYTF TGTGCCAGCAGGGAGCAGAACAGCTATGGCTACACCTTC
TRBJ1-2 TRBV7-2 NA NA CASSLLGSQDYGYTF TGTGCCAGCAGCCTTTTAGGGTCCCAGGACTATGGCTACACCTTC